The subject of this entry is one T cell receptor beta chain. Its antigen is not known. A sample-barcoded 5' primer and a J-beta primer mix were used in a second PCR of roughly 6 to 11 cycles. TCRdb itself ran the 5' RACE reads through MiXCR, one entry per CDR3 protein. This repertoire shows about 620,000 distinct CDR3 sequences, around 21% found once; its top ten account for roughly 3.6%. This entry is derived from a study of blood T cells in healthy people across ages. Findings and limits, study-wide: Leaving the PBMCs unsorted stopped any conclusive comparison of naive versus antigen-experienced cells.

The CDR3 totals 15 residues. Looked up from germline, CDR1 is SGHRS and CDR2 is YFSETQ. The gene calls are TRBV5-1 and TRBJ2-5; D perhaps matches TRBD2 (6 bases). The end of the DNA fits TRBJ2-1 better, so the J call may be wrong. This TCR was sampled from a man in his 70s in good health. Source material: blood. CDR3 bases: TGCGCCAGCAGCTTGCCGGGAGTTTCATCTAATGAGCAGTTCTTC. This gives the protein CASSLPGVSSNEQFF.